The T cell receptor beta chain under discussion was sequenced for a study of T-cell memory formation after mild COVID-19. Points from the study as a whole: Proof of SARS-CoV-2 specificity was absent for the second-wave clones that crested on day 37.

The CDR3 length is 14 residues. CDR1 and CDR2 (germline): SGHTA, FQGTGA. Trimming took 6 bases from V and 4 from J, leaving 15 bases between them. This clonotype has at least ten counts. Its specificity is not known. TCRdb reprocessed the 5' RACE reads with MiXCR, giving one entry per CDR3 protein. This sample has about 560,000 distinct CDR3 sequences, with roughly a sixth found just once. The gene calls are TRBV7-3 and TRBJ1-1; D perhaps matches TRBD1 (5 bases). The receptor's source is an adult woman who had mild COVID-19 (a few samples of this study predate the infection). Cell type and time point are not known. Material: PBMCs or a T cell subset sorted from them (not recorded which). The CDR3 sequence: CASSSSGGITEAFF. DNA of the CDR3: TGTGCCAGCAGTTCATCGGGGGGGATCACTGAAGCTTTCTTT.